This T cell receptor (beta chain) was documented in a study of T cells expressing NK-cell markers. Study-wide context: The eight sequenced donors comprised seven who were HCMV-seropositive and one who was seronegative.

TCRdb reworked the 5' RACE reads into one entry per CDR3 protein, no DNA. The listing contains about 160,000 distinct CDR3 sequences. Germline CDR1 and CDR2: SGHRS and YFSETQ. The CDR3 totals 16 residues. The sample was blood T cells: a sorted CD56 or NKG2C T cell subset, CD4+ or CD8+ T cells, or bulk PBMC T cells (not recorded which). This TCR was sampled from a woman aged 18 to 75 in good health. The V call is TRBV5-1, the J call TRBJ2-6; TCRdb gives TRBD1 as the D gene, but with no DNA this cannot be confirmed. The CDR3 loop is CASSLGTGTGANVLTF.